These 9 T cell receptor beta chains were sequenced from one sample in a study of CD8+ T cells in alopecia areata. Documented treatment: oral pan-JAK inhibitor, 5-10 mg twice daily. Reverse transcription of extracted RNA yielded cDNA, which provided the sequencing template. The repertoire was sequenced with immunoSEQ multiplex PCR; TCRdb's copy has only in-frame clones and lacks some. The sample yields roughly 180,000 clones, approximately 60% seen once. The sample was CD4+ T cells sorted from blood, taken at week 4, from a patient treated with tofacitinib. The source is a human donor with alopecia areata.

V is TRBV6-1 and J is TRBJ2-5; perhaps D is TRBD1 or TRBD2 (6 bases each). Trimming pared 5 bases from V and 5 bases from J, leaving 18 bases between. This CDR3 contains 15 residues. Germline CDR1 MNHNS, CDR2 SASEGT. CDR3 bases: TGTGCCAGCAGTAATGGTGGGCTAGGGGGGGAGACCCAGTACTTC. This gives the protein CASSNGGLGGETQYF.

The table lists this clone with a few counts. CDR3 sequence (DNA): TGCAGCCTCCTCCCGATAGACAGGGGCGGAGACACTGAAGCTTTCTTT. Protein sequence: CSLLPIDRGGDTEAFF. This sequence joins TRBV29-1 and TRBJ1-1; TRBD1 matches at 8 bases. The CDR3 extends over 16 amino acids. Trimming took 8 bases from V and 3 from J; bases not matched to a gene: 17. The germline CDR1 and CDR2 sequences are SQVTM and ANQGSEA.

This clone was detected a few times. The V call is TRBV2, the J call TRBJ1-3; D unclear. Germline assignment: CDR1 SNHLY and CDR2 FYNNEI. The V end lost 3 bases, the J end lost 5 bases, and 5 bases lay between the germline ends. The length of the CDR3 is 12 residues. CDR3 protein: CASSDVRNTIYF. CDR3 sequence (DNA): TGTGCCAGCAGTGATGTCCGAAACACCATATATTTT.

This clone was seen a few times. This rearrangement joins TRBV10-3 to TRBJ1-4; tentatively, D is TRBD1 (5 bases). Germline V lookup: CDR1 ENHRY, CDR2 SYGVKD. With 0 bases removed from V and 1 base from J, the gap between germline ends came to 9 bases. This CDR3 is 16 amino acids long. For the CDR3, the DNA is TGTGCCATCAGTGAGTCTTACGGGGGAACTAATGAAAAACTGTTTTTT. Its translation: CAISESYGGTNEKLFF.

J is TRBJ1-2 and V is TRBV30; 9 bases agree with TRBD1. Losses at the gene ends were 3 bases for V and 5 bases for J; bases not matched to a gene: 4. Germline-derived CDR1 and CDR2 are GTSNPN and SVGIG (reference sequence). The CDR3 sequence is 13 residues long. The CDR3 bases are TGTGCCTGGAGGGAACAGGGGGCGTATGGCTACACCTTC. Translating it yields CAWREQGAYGYTF.

This clone was detected once. The chain employs TRBV4-1 and TRBJ1-1; no reliable D call. Germline CDR1 is MGHRA and CDR2 is YSYEKL. The CDR3 runs to 14 residues. Trimming took off 0 bases at V and 1 base at J, with 6 bases between the two ends. CDR3 sequence: CASSQDPTNTEAFF. The CDR3 DNA reads TGCGCCAGCAGCCAAGATCCAACGAACACTGAAGCTTTCTTT.

This chain joins TRBV6-1 and TRBJ1-1, with D unresolved. The CDR3 length is 11 residues. V dropped 2 bases and J dropped 8 bases, with 6 bases sitting between them. The germline V gene has CDR1 MNHNS and CDR2 SASEGT. This CDR3 reads CASSELGEAFF. The CDR3 bases are TGTGCCAGCAGTGAACTGGGAGAAGCTTTCTTT.

This clone appeared a few times. V gene TRBV4-1 combines with J gene TRBJ1-6; a weak D match, TRBD1 (5 bases). Per the germline V gene, CDR1 is MGHRA and CDR2 is YSYEKL. V lost 4 bases and J 10 bases, leaving 11 bases between the germline ends. The CDR3 extends over 13 amino acids. The DNA for the CDR3 is TGCGCCAGCAGCCCCCGTTGGGGGTCACCCCTCCACTTT. It specifies CASSPRWGSPLHF.

The V and J genes are TRBV5-6 and TRBJ1-5, with 11 bases identical to TRBD1. The CDR3 length is 18 residues. The germline V gene has CDR1 SGHDT and CDR2 YYEEEE. With V trimmed by 3 bases and J by 0 bases, 8 bases remained unmatched. The DNA for the CDR3 is TGTGCCAGCAGCTCAACCGGGACAGGGGGATATAGCAATCAGCCCCAGCATTTT. Protein: CASSSTGTGGYSNQPQHF.